The clone carrying this T cell receptor beta chain was detected a few times. Its antigen is unidentified. The source material, RNA transcripts, was used to amplify TCR beta CDR3 regions. HTBI primers were used for first-round RT-PCR of the TCR CDR3. TCRdb ran MiXCR on the multiplex PCR reads and lists one entry per CDR3 protein. The sample consists of about 840,000 distinct CDR3 sequences, 35% to 40% of them appearing once. Subjects aged 18 to 65 presented with newly diagnosed hyperthyroidism of less than 2 months' duration. The entry originates in a study of T cells in Graves' hyperthyroidism and ophthalmopathy. Study-wide results and limits: Before onset, by a median of around 6.1 months, the model predicted ophthalmopathy. Researchers report that a 13 V-J model separated ophthalmopathy from stable hyperthyroidism.

The receptor's source is a man aged 18 to 35 with Graves' hyperthyroidism. The sequencing sample was made of blood.

In DNA, the CDR3 is TGTGCCAGCAGCTTATCGCGGCAGGGGGCATACGAGACCCAGTACTTC. This sequence encodes CASSLSRQGAYETQYF. V usage is TRBV7-2 and J usage is TRBJ2-5, with 8 positions matching TRBD1. This CDR3 region has 16 residues. CDR1 SGHTA and CDR2 FQGNSA come from the germline V gene. With V trimmed by 2 bases and J by 5 bases, 10 bases remained unmatched. Based on the CDR3 plus reference TRBV7-2 and TRBJ2-5, the full variable domain is GAGVSQSPSNKVTEKGKDVELRCDPISGHTALYWYRQSLGQGLEFLIYFQGNSAPDKSGLPSDRFSAERTGGSVSTLTIQRTQQEDSAVYLCASSLSRQGAYETQYFGPGTRLLVL.